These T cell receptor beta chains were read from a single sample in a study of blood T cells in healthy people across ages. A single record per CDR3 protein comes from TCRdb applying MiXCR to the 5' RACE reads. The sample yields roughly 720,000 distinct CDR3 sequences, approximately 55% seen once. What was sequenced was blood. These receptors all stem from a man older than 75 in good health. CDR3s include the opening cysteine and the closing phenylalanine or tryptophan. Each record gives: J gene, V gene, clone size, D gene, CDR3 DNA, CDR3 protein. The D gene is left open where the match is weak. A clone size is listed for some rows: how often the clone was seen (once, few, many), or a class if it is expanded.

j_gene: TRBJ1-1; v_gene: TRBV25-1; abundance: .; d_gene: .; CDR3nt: TGTGCCAGCAGTGAATATAGTCTCGACACAAAACCGAACACTGAAGCTTTCTTT; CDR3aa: CASSEYSLDTKPNTEAFF
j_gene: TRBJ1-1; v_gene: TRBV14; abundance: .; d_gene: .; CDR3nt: TGTGCCAGCAGCCAAGTCGACAGCCCGAACACTGAAGCTTTCTTT; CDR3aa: CASSQVDSPNTEAFF
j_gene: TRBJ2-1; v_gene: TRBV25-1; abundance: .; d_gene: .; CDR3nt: TGTGCCAGCAGTGCGACGAGACCAAACAGGGACCGGAAAAATGAGCAGTTCTTC; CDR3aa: CASSATRPNRDRKNEQFF
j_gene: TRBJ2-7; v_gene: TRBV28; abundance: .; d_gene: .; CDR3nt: TGTGCCAGCACCCTGTCAAGAGGGCAAACCTACGAGCAGTACTTC; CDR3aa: CASTLSRGQTYEQYF
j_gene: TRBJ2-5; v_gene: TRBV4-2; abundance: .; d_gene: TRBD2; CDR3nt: TGTGCCAGCAGCCAAGGCGAACTAGCGGGAGAGACCCAGTACTTC; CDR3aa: CASSQGELAGETQYF
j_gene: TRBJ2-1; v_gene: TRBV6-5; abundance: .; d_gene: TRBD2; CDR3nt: TGTGCCAGCAGACTAGCGGGACTAGGGTACAATGAGCAGTTCTTC; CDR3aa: CASRLAGLGYNEQFF
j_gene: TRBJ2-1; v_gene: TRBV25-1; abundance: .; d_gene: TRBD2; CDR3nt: TGTGCCAGCAGTGCCCCCGGGACTAGCGGGCTAAGCGGGCTTTACAATGAGCAGTTCTTC; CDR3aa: CASSAPGTSGLSGLYNEQFF
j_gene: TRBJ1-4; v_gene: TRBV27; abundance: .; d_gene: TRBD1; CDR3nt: TGTGCCAGCAGTTTAGGGCAGGGGGCGCAGTCTAATGAAAAACTGTTTTTT; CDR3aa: CASSLGQGAQSNEKLFF
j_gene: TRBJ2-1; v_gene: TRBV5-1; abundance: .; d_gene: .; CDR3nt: TGCGCCAGCAGCCCCGGGAGTATCCTTAATGAGCAGTTCTTC; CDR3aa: CASSPGSILNEQFF
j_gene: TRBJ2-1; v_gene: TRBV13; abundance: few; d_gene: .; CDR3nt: TGTGCCAGCAGCGCGGACAATGAGCAGTTCTTC; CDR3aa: CASSADNEQFF
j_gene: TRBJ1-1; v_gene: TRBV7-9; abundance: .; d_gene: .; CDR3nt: TGTGCCAGCAGCTCAAAGGCAGGGAGGACTGAAGCTTTCTTT; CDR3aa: CASSSKAGRTEAFF
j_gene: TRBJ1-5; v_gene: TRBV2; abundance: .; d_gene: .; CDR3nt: TGTGCCAGCAGCGACCTAAGTTTGGGCAATCAGCCCCAGCATTTT; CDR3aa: CASSDLSLGNQPQHF
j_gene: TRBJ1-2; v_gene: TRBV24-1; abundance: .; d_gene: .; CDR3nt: TGTGCCACCAGTGAGGGCCTTAACTATGGCTACACCTTC; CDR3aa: CATSEGLNYGYTF
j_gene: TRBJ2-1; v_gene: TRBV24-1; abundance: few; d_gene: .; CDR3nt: TGTGCCACCAGTGATTTCCCTGCAAGCGGGCAGTTCTTC; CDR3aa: CATSDFPASGQFF
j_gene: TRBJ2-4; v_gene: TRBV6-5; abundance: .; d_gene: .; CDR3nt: TGTGCCAGCAGTTACCCCCCCGAAAACATTCAGTACTTC; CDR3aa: CASSYPPENIQYF
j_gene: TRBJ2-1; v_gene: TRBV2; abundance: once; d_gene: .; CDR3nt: TGTGCCAGCAGCTGGAGCCGTAGCTCCTACAATGAGCAGTTCTTC; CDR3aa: CASSWSRSSYNEQFF
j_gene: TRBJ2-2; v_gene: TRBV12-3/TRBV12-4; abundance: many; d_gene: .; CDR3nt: TGTGCCAGCGGTCGCGGCACCGGGGAGCTGTTTTTT; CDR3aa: CASGRGTGELFF
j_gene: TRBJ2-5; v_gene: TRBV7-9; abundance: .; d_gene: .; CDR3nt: TGTGTGGGGTCGACAGGTACGGAGACCCAGTACTTC; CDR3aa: CVGSTGTETQYF
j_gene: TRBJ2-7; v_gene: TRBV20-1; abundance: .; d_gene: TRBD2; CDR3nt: TGCAGTGGTCTAGCGGGAAAGAACGAGCAGTACTTC; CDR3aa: CSGLAGKNEQYF
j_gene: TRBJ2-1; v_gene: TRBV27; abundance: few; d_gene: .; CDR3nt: TGTGCCAGCAGTTTCGGTGCCATCCTGGGCACCTACAATGAGCAGTTCTTC; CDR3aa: CASSFGAILGTYNEQFF
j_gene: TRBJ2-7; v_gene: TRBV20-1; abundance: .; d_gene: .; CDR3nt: TGCAGTGCTAGATCCCCAGACGGCTACGAGCAGTACTTC; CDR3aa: CSARSPDGYEQYF
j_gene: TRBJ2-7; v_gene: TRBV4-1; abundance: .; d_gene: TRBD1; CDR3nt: TGCGCCAGCAGCCCGCGACAGGGCACGGACGAGCAGTACTTC; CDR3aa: CASSPRQGTDEQYF
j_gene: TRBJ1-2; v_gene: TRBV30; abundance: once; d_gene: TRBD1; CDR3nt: TGTGCCTGGAGGACAGGGTCTAACTATGGCTACACCTTC; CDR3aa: CAWRTGSNYGYTF
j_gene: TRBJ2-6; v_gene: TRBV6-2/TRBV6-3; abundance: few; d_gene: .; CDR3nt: TGTGCCAGCAGTTACTCAGGGGCTGGGGCCAACGTCCTGACTTTC; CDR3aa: CASSYSGAGANVLTF
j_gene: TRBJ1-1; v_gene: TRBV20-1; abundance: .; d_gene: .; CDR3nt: TGCAGTGCTAGGAGACAGGAGTCGTTCATGAACACTGAAGCTTTCTTT; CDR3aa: CSARRQESFMNTEAFF
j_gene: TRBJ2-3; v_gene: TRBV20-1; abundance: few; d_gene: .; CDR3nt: TGCAGTGCTAGCCGGGCCTTAGGAACGGAGGGGGACAGATACGCGTATTTT; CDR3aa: CSASRALGTEGDRYAYF
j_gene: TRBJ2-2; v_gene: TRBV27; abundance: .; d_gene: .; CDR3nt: TGTGCCAGCAAGCCAATCTATCCCGGGGAGCTGTTTTTT; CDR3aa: CASKPIYPGELFF
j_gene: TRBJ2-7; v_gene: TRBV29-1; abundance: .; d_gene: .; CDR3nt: TGCAGCGTTGAAGATCTCCCCCCTTATAGCTCCTACAATGAGCAGTACTTC; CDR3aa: CSVEDLPPYSSYNEQYF
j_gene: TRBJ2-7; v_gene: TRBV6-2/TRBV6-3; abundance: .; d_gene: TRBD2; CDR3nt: TGTGCCAGCAGAACAAAGCGGGAGGGGTCCTACGAGCAGTACTTC; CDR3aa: CASRTKREGSYEQYF
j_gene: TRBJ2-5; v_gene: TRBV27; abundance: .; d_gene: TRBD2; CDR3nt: TGTGCCAGCAGTTTCCTGACTAGCGGGAGGATCAATGAGCAGTACTTC; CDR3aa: CASSFLTSGRINEQYF
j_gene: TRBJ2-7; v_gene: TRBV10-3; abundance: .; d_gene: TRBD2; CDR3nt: TGTGCCATCAGTGAGACTAGCGGGGACTGCGAGCAGTACTTC; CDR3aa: CAISETSGDCEQYF
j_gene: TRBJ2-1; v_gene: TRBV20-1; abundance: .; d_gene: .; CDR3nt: TGCAGTGCTAGAATTCCGAGGCCCCCTAATGAGCAGTTCTTC; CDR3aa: CSARIPRPPNEQFF
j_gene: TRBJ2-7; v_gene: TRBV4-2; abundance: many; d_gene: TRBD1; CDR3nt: TGTGCCAGCAGCCCGATTATCGGGACAGGGGGCTCGGAGCAGTACTTC; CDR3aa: CASSPIIGTGGSEQYF
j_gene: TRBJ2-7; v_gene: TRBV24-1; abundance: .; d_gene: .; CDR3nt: TGTGCCACCGGGGATTCTTCTACCTACGAGCAGTACTTC; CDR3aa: CATGDSSTYEQYF
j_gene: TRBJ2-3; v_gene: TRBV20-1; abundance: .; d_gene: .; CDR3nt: TGCAGTGCTAGGAAAGTCGCAGGGTTGGCGGATACGCAGTATTTT; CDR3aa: CSARKVAGLADTQYF
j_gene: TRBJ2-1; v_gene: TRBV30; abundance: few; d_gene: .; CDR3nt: TGTGCCTGGAGCCACAATGAGCAGTTCTTC; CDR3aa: CAWSHNEQFF
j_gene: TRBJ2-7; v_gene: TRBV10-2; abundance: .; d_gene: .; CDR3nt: TGCGCCAGCAGTGAACCTCAGGGGGGGACCTACGAGCAGTACTTC; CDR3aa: CASSEPQGGTYEQYF
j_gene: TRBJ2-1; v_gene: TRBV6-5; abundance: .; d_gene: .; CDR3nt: TGTGCCAGCAGTTACTTTTTCGGTGAGCAGTTCTTC; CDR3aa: CASSYFFGEQFF
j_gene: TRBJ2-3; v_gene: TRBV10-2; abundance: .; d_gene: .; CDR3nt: TGCGCCAGCAGTGAGGGACTAAGGGTGGGAGGATACGCGTATTTT; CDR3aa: CASSEGLRVGGYAYF
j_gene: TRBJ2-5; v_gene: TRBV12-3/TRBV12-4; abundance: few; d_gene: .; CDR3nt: TGTGCCAGCGGGAGGGGTACAGGGAACCAAGAGACCCAGTACTTC; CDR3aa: CASGRGTGNQETQYF
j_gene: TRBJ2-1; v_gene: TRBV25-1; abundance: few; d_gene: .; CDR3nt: TGTGCCAGCAGTGAATATTACAGGGATTTAGGCAATGAGCAGTTCTTC; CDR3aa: CASSEYYRDLGNEQFF
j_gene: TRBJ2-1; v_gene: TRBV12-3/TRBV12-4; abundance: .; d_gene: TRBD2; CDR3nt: TGTGCCAGCAGTTTTGGGGGGGGGACCCTTGACAATGAGCAGTTCTTC; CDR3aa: CASSFGGGTLDNEQFF
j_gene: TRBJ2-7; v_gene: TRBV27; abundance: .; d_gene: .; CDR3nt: TGTGCCACCCAGACCGCTCGGGGCGAGCAGTACTTC; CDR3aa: CATQTARGEQYF
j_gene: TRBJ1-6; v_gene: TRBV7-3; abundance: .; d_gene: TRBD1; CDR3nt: TGTGCCAGCAGCCCCGGACAGGGGACGCCCCTCCACTTT; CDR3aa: CASSPGQGTPLHF
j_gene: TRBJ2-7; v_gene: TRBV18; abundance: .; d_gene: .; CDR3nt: TGTGCCAGCTCACAAGGGACACTCTCCTACGAGCAGTACTTC; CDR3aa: CASSQGTLSYEQYF
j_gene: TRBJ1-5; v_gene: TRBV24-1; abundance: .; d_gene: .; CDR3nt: TGTGCCACCAGTGACGAAGGCCGCAATCAGCCCCAGCATTTT; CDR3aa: CATSDEGRNQPQHF